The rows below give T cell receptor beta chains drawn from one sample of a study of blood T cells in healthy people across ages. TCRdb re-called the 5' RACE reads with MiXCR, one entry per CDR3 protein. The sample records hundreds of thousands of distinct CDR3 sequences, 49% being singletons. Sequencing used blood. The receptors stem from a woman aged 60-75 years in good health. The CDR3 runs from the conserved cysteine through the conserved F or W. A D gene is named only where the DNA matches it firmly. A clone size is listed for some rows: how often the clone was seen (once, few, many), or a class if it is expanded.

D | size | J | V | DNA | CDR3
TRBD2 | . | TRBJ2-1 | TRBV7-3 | TGTGCCATATTAGCGGGAGGCGATTACAATGAGCAGTTCTTC | CAILAGGDYNEQFF
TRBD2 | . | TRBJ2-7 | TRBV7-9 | TGTGCCAGCAGCCCCCCAGCGGGAGAAGACGAGCAGTACTTC | CASSPPAGEDEQYF
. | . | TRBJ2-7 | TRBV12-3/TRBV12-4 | TGTGCCAGCAGCCCGGGACGGTCCCCTTACGAGCAGTACTTC | CASSPGRSPYEQYF
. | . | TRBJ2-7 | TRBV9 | TGTGCCAGCAGCCCCCAAGGGACCCTTTACGAGCAGTACTTC | CASSPQGTLYEQYF
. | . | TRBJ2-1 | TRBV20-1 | TGCAGTGCTAGAGATGGACGGCGGGACAATGAGCAGTTCTTC | CSARDGRRDNEQFF
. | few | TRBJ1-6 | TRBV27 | TGTGCCAGCAGTCCGCGGCGGTTGTATAATTCACCCCTCCACTTT | CASSPRRLYNSPLHF
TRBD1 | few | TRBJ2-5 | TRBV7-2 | TGTGCCAGCAGCCGCGGGACAGGGGGCGTGTATGAGCAGTACTTC | CASSRGTGGVYEQYF
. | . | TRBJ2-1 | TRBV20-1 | TGCAGTGCTAGAATAAAGACCTATCGTGGACGGAGAAGGGATGAGCAGTTCTTC | CSARIKTYRGRRRDEQFF
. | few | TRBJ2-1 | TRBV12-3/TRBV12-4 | TGTGCCAGCACCCAAGACTCATACACTGGGCAGTTCTTC | CASTQDSYTGQFF
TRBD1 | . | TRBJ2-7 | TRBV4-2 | TGTGCCAGCAGCCAGTCCAGGGGGCTCAACGAGCAGTACTTC | CASSQSRGLNEQYF
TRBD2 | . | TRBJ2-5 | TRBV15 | TGTGCCACCAGCAGCGGTAGCGGGCGGGGTCAAGGCAATGAGCAGTACTTC | CATSSGSGRGQGNEQYF
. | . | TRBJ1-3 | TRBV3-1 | TGTGCCAGCAGCCAAGGAGGGGGAAACACCATATATTTT | CASSQGGGNTIYF
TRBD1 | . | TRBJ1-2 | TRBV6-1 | TGTGCCAGCAGGGGAGGGACAGGGTCTGGCTACACCTTC | CASRGGTGSGYTF
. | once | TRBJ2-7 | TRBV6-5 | TGTGCCAGCAGTTACTCGAGTATCGGGACCTACGAGCAGTACTTC | CASSYSSIGTYEQYF
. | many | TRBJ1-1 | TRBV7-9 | TGTGCCAGCAGCCTGACCGGAACCACTGAAGCTTTCTTT | CASSLTGTTEAFF
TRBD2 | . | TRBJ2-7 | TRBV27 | TGTGCCAGCTCGCGGGCTAGCGGGGACTACGAGCAGTACTTC | CASSRASGDYEQYF
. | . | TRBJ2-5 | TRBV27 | TGTGCCCGCAGATCAAAAGACAAGAAGCAAGAGACCCAGTACTTC | CARRSKDKKQETQYF
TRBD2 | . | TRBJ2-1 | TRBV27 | TGTGCCAGCAGAAGGACTAGCGGGAGTTTCGTCAATGAGCAGTTCTTC | CASRRTSGSFVNEQFF
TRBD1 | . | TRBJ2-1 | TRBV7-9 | TGTGCCAGCAGCGGACAGGGGGGTTGGTGGCAGTTCTTC | CASSGQGGWWQFF
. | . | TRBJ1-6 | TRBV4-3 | TGCGCCAGCAGCCAAGGCCCCGTTGGCTATAATTCACCCCTCCACTTT | CASSQGPVGYNSPLHF
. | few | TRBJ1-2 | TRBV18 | TGTGCCAGCTCACTTGGACAATCGGGGGTCTATGGCTACACCTTC | CASSLGQSGVYGYTF
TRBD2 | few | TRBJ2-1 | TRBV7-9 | TGTGCCGGGCGTAGCGGGGAAAGGGACAATGAGCAGTTCTTC | CAGRSGERDNEQFF
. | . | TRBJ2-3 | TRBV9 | TGTGCCAGCAGCGTAGGACTGCCTGACACAGATACGCAGTATTTT | CASSVGLPDTDTQYF
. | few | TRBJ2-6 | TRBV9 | TGTGCCAGCAGCGCCCGGAGTGGGGGATCTGGGGCCAACGTCCTGACTTTC | CASSARSGGSGANVLTF
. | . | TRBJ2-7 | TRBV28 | TGTGCCAGCAGGACCACCTACGAGCAGTACTTC | CASRTTYEQYF
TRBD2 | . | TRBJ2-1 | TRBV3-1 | TGTGCCAGCAGCCACGCGACTAGCGGTGAGCAGTTCTTC | CASSHATSGEQFF
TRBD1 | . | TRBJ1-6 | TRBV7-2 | TGTGCCAGCAACTTAGGTCCGGGACAGCCTCAGAATTCACCCCTCCACTTT | CASNLGPGQPQNSPLHF
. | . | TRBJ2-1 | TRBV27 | TGTGCCAGCAGTTTATCGAGGATACAGGGACCCCCGCGGCACAATGAGCGGTTCTTC | CASSLSRIQGPPRHNERFF
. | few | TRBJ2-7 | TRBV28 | TGTGCCAGCACCCCGAGCGGGTTGAGCTCCTACGAGCAGTACTTC | CASTPSGLSSYEQYF
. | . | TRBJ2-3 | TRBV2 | TGTGCCAGCAGGGAAACGGGGGCGGGAGAGGCAGATACGCAGTATTTT | CASRETGAGEADTQYF
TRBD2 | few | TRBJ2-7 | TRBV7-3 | TGTGCCAGCAGCGTTAGCGGGGGGTACTACGAGCAGTACTTC | CASSVSGGYYEQYF
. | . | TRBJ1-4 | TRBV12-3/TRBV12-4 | TGTGCCAGCAGTCCCCGTGGAGTCGGTGAAAAACTGTTTTTT | CASSPRGVGEKLFF
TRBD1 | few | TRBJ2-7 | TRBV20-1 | TGCAGTGCCGACCGACAGGGGCTTGAGCAGTACTTC | CSADRQGLEQYF
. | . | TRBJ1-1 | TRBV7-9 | TGTGCCAGCACCACGGAGGGCCGTGAAACTGAAGCTTTCTTT | CASTTEGRETEAFF
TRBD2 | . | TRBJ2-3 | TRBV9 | TGTGCCAGCAGCGTTGACCCTAGCGGGAGGGGGGATACGCAGTATTTT | CASSVDPSGRGDTQYF
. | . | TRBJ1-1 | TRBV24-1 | TGTGCCACCAGTGATGAGGATCGGACTGAAGCTTTCTTT | CATSDEDRTEAFF
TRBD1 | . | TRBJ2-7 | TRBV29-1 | TGCAGCGTAAGACAGGGGCCGTCCCGGGAGCAGTACTTC | CSVRQGPSREQYF
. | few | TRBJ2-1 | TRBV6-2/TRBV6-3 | TGTGCCAGCAGTTACTTGGGCCCCCGCCCCTACAATGAGCAGTTCTTC | CASSYLGPRPYNEQFF
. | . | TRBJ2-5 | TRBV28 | TGTGCCAGCAGTTTTGTTCCCCAAGAGACCCAGTACTTC | CASSFVPQETQYF
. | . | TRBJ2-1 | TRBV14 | TGTGCCAGCAGCCAACAGCGCGCCAATGAGCAGTTCTTC | CASSQQRANEQFF
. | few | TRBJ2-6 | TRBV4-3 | TGCGCCAGCAGCCACCGGCCAGACAGCTCTGGGGCCAACGTCCTGACTTTC | CASSHRPDSSGANVLTF
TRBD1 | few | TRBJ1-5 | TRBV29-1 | TGCAGCGCTTTTGGACAGGAGAACAATCAGCCCCAGCATTTT | CSAFGQENNQPQHF
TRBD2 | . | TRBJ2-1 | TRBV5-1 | TGCGCCAGCAGCCCCCGGGGGGTATCCTACAATGAGCAGTTCTTC | CASSPRGVSYNEQFF
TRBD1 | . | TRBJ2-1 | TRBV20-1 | TGCAGTGCTAACCGGGACAGTTACAATGAGCAGTTCTTC | CSANRDSYNEQFF
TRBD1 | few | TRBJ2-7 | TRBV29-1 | TGCAGCGTTGCCGGACAGGGCAGCGAGCAGTACTTC | CSVAGQGSEQYF
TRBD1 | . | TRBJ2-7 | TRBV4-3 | TGCGCCAGCAGCCATAGCAGGGGGCTCTACGAGCAGTACTTC | CASSHSRGLYEQYF
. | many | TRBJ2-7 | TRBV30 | TGTGCCTGGAGCGGTACGGGACGGTCCTACGAGCAGTACTTC | CAWSGTGRSYEQYF
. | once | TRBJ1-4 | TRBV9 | TGTGCCAGCAGCGTAGGCCCTAGAGTTGCAACTAATGAAAAACTGTTTTTT | CASSVGPRVATNEKLFF